What follows are 23 T cell receptor beta chains derived from one specimen sequenced in a study of regulatory T cells in long-lasting Graves disease. Researchers made TCR beta libraries by using iRepertoire HTBI primers and running Arm-PCR on CDR3 regions. Via MiXCR, TCRdb re-called the multiplex PCR reads, giving one row per CDR3 protein. Of about 350,000 distinct CDR3 sequences listed, over 15% were seen once; the top ten hold about 27%. Time point of the sample: newly diagnosed GD, antithyroid drugs for less than 3 months. Isolated PBMC RNA provided the starting material for the TCR library. The same sample was also studied in work on T cells in Graves' hyperthyroidism and ophthalmopathy.

The sequenced sample was peripheral blood mononuclear cells (PBMCs), obtained at new diagnosis, from a patient treated with antithyroid drugs. Every receptor here comes from a man between 35 and 55 years old with Graves disease.

This clonotype has ten or more counts. The chain couples TRBV2 to TRBJ2-2; 9 bases are a match to TRBD2. CDR3 length: 15 amino acids. Germline V lookup: CDR1 SNHLY, CDR2 FYNNEI. Trimming at V came to 5 bases and at J to 5 bases, leaving 6 bases not matched to a gene. The CDR3 DNA is TGTGCCAGCAGTCCGAGAAGCGGGGGGACCGGGGAGCTGTTTTTT. This gives the protein CASSPRSGGTGELFF.

A few counts support this clonotype. This CDR3 reads CATSRTRDRGQETQYF. CDR3 coding DNA: TGTGCCACCAGCAGAACCCGGGACAGGGGGCAGGAGACCCAGTACTTC. This sequence joins TRBV15 and TRBJ2-5; 12 bases are a match to TRBD1. The germline V gene encodes CDR1 LNHNV and CDR2 YYDKDF (reference sequence). This CDR3 spans 16 amino acids. With V trimmed by 2 bases and J by 5 bases, 6 bases remained unmatched. Supplemented by reference TRBV15 and TRBJ2-5, the full variable domain reads DAMVIQNPRYQVTQFGKPVTLSCSQTLNHNVMYWYQQKSSQAPKLLFHYYDKDFNNEADTPDNFQSRRPNTSFCFLDIRSPGLGDTAMYLCATSRTRDRGQETQYFGPGTRLLVL.

CDR3 protein: CASTGGHYTGELFF. CDR3 nucleotides: TGTGCCTCGACAGGGGGACATTACACCGGGGAGCTGTTTTTT. The V call is TRBV30, the J call TRBJ2-2, with TRBD1 matching 9 bases. V was pared by 7 bases and J by 3 bases, with 6 bases of the junction left unmatched. The CDR3 runs 14 residues. Germline CDR1 reads GTSNPN; CDR2 reads SVGIG (reference sequence).

This clonotype showed up just a few times. The CDR3 sequence is CAWEDRETGELFF. CDR3 bases: TGTGCCTGGGAGGACAGGGAAACCGGGGAGCTGTTTTTT. The genes are TRBV30 and TRBJ2-2, with TRBD1 matching 8 bases. The CDR3 sequence is 13 residues long. Per the germline V gene, CDR1 is GTSNPN and CDR2 is SVGIG (reference sequence). Trimming removed 5 bases from V and 5 bases from J; junction bases left unmatched: 4.

This clonotype was recorded at least ten times. This rearrangement joins TRBV7-9 to TRBJ2-5; 7 bases map to TRBD2. V shed 5 bases, J shed 0 bases, and the junction held 6 bases outside the gene matches. CDR3 size: 15 residues. Germline CDR1 is SEHNR and CDR2 is FQNEAQ (reference sequence). As DNA, the CDR3 is TGTGCCAGCAGCCAGGGAGGGGCGTACCAAGAGACCCAGTACTTC. Residues: CASSQGGAYQETQYF.

Many counts were recorded for this clonotype. This rearrangement joins TRBV29-1 to TRBJ1-1; D unclear. CDR1 SQVTM and CDR2 ANQGSEA come from the germline V gene. V dropped 1 base and J dropped 4 bases, with 10 bases sitting between them. The CDR3 length is 13 residues. This CDR3 is CSVEGLRRTEAFF. The CDR3 nucleotides read TGCAGCGTTGAAGGGCTGAGGCGCACTGAAGCTTTCTTT.

This clonotype was observed a handful of times. This chain links TRBV6-1 with TRBJ1-2; TRBD1 aligns across 7 bases. Germline assignment: CDR1 MNHNS and CDR2 SASEGT. Trimming at V came to 0 bases and at J to 7 bases, leaving 14 bases not matched to a gene. CDR3 length: 17 residues. As DNA, the CDR3 is TGTGCCAGCAGTGAAGCGCATTTGAGAGGGACAGCGGGTGGCTACACCTTC. Protein sequence: CASSEAHLRGTAGGYTF.

This clonotype has at least ten counts. V gene TRBV5-1 combines with J gene TRBJ2-5; D possibly matches TRBD1 or TRBD2 (5 bases each). From germline, CDR1 is SGHRS and CDR2 YFSETQ. The length of the CDR3 is 14 residues. Trimming shortened V by 0 bases and J by 5 bases, and 11 bases separated the two germline ends. CDR3 bases: TGCGCCAGCAGCTTGGCCGGGGCCGACGAGACCCAGTACTTC. Its translation is CASSLAGADETQYF.

This chain joins TRBV6-2 or TRBV6-3 and TRBJ2-1; D unresolved. Trimming removed 10 bases from V and 2 bases from J, with 15 bases in between. The CDR3 has 14 residues. From germline, CDR1 is MNHEY and CDR2 SVGEGT. CDR3 residues: CATTDFYPYNEQFF. CDR3 nucleotides: TGTGCCACCACCGACTTCTACCCCTACAATGAGCAGTTCTTC.

This clonotype was seen a handful of times. The CDR3 DNA reads TGCGCCAGCAGAGAGGGACAGAACAATTCACCCCTCCACTTT. Translating it yields CASREGQNNSPLHF. This rearrangement joins TRBV5-1 to TRBJ1-6, with 7 bases fitting TRBD1. The CDR3 length is 14 residues. V trimming: 5 bases; J trimming: 7 bases; junction bases outside the gene matches: 6. The germline CDR1 and CDR2 sequences are SGHRS and YFSETQ.

This chain uses TRBV6-1 with TRBJ2-5; D might be TRBD2 (5 bases). Germline V gene lookup returns CDR1 MNHNS and CDR2 SASEGT. V was trimmed by 0 bases and J by 5 bases, leaving 10 bases between them. The CDR3 extends over 14 amino acids. The chain's CDR3 is CASSEAGNLETQYF. In nucleotides, the CDR3 is TGTGCCAGCAGTGAAGCCGGGAATTTGGAGACCCAGTACTTC.

The genes are TRBV5-5 and TRBJ2-4; TRBD1 aligns across 11 bases. Germline V CDR1 and CDR2: SGHKS, YYEKEE (reference sequence). V lost 4 bases, J lost 5 bases, and 8 bases stayed unmatched. The CDR3 loop spans 16 amino acids. The DNA for the CDR3 is TGTGCCAGCAGCCCCCGGACAGGGGGCACCCAAAACATTCAGTACTTC. It translates to CASSPRTGGTQNIQYF.

This clonotype occurred many times. The chain carries TRBV2 and TRBJ1-1; weak D call: TRBD1 (6 bases). Per the germline V gene, CDR1 is SNHLY and CDR2 is FYNNEI. Trimming shortened V by 9 bases and J by 12 bases, and 14 bases separated the two germline ends. The CDR3 has 10 amino acids. As DNA, the CDR3 is TGTGCCAGTTTAGGGGGTTTGACTTTCTTT. Protein product: CASLGGLTFF. Combining the CDR3 with reference TRBV2 and TRBJ1-1 gives the whole variable domain EPEVTQTPSHQVTQMGQEVILRCVPISNHLYFYWYRQILGQKVEFLVSFYNNEISEKSEIFDDQFSVERPDGSNFTLKIRSTKLEDSAMYFCASLGGLTFFGQGTRLTVV.

The table lists this clonotype with a few counts. The rearrangement joins TRBV15 to TRBJ2-1, with TRBD2 matching 8 bases. This CDR3 comprises 16 residues. Germline V gene lookup returns CDR1 LNHNV and CDR2 YYDKDF (reference sequence). The ends lost 1 base at V and 5 bases at J; junction bases unmatched: 7. CDR3 protein: CATSRGRAGGHNEQFF. CDR3 coding DNA: TGTGCCACCAGCAGAGGACGGGCGGGGGGCCACAATGAGCAGTTCTTC.

This clonotype was counted ten times or more. The chain recombines TRBV7-2 with TRBJ2-3; 12 bases align to TRBD2. With 4 bases clipped from V and 5 bases from J, the junction kept 4 bases outside the gene matches. Germline CDR1 is SGHTA and CDR2 is FQGNSA. This CDR3 has 15 amino acids. CDR3 in DNA: TGTGCCAGCAGCTCTCTAGCGGGGGGGCAAGATACGCAGTATTTT. It is translated as CASSSLAGGQDTQYF.

Ten or more counts support this clonotype. The genes are TRBV20-1 and TRBJ2-2; 9 bases fit TRBD2. The CDR3 runs 17 residues. V was clipped by 6 bases and J by 4 bases; unmatched bases: 15. The germline gives CDR1 DFQATT, CDR2 SNEGSKA (reference sequence). The CDR3 protein is CSAPGLAGLSRTGELFF. In DNA, the CDR3 is TGCAGTGCCCCGGGACTAGCCGGTCTGTCCCGCACCGGGGAGCTGTTTTTT.

This clonotype appeared many times. The rearrangement joins TRBV7-9 to TRBJ2-5; no definite D call. V was clipped by 1 base and J by 9 bases, with 15 bases between them. Germline V gene sequence: CDR1 SEHNR, CDR2 FQNEAQ (reference sequence). The CDR3 has 14 amino acids. CDR3 sequence: CASSLGPANGAQYF. CDR3 sequence (DNA): TGTGCCAGCAGCTTAGGCCCAGCTAATGGGGCCCAGTACTTC.

This clonotype was recorded many times. This rearrangement joins TRBV6-1 to TRBJ2-1; 11 bases are shared with TRBD2. Germline V CDR1 and CDR2: MNHNS, SASEGT. This CDR3 is built from 15 residues. V was pared by 0 bases and J by 6 bases, with 1 base of the junction left unmatched. The CDR3 DNA follows: TGTGCCAGCAGTGAAGCTAGCGGGGGGGCCAATGAGCAGTTCTTC. Translation gives CASSEASGGANEQFF.

At least ten counts were recorded for this clonotype. The chain combines TRBV28 with TRBJ2-7, with a possible D match to TRBD2 (7 bases). With 2 bases removed from V and 4 bases from J, the gap between germline ends came to 15 bases. The length of the CDR3 is 15 residues. Per germline, CDR1 MDHEN and CDR2 SYDVKM. In nucleotides, the CDR3 is TGTGCCAGCAGTTTACTCGGGGGGCGATCGTACGAGCAGTACTTC. It is translated as CASSLLGGRSYEQYF.

This clonotype was recorded a few times. This sequence joins TRBV6-1 and TRBJ2-1, with D unresolved. Per germline, CDR1 MNHNS and CDR2 SASEGT. This CDR3 is built from 13 residues. Trimming shortened V by 7 bases and J by 2 bases, and 9 bases separated the two germline ends. CDR3 sequence: CASTAPAYNEQFF. DNA of the CDR3: TGTGCCAGCACCGCACCGGCCTACAATGAGCAGTTCTTC.

There are many counts of this clonotype. The chain recombines TRBV27 with TRBJ1-1, with unresolved D. V lost 1 base, J lost 3 bases, and 12 bases lay in between. The CDR3 contains 15 residues. Germline V CDR1 and CDR2: MNHEY, SMNVEV (reference sequence). CDR3 loop: CASSLFGRSYTEAFF. The CDR3 nucleotides read TGTGCCAGCAGTTTATTTGGCAGGAGCTACACTGAAGCTTTCTTT.

This clonotype was recorded many times. The chain has TRBV12-3 or TRBV12-4 and TRBJ1-5, with TRBD1 as a possible D gene (5 bases). V was shortened by 6 bases and J by 5 bases, with 17 bases between the two germline ends. CDR3 length equals 15 residues. The CDR3 sequence is CASRDRGWRDQPQHF. The CDR3 DNA is TGTGCCAGCAGAGATAGGGGATGGCGCGATCAGCCCCAGCATTTT.

This clonotype was picked up a small number of times. J is TRBJ2-7 and V is TRBV29-1; the D call may be TRBD1 or TRBD2 (5 bases each). CDR1 and CDR2 (germline): SQVTM, ANQGSEA. V was clipped by 7 bases and J by 0 bases, with 13 bases between them. The CDR3 runs to 13 residues. CDR3 sequence (DNA): TGCAGCGCGAGGGGCGTCAGCTCCTACGAGCAGTACTTC. It translates to CSARGVSSYEQYF.